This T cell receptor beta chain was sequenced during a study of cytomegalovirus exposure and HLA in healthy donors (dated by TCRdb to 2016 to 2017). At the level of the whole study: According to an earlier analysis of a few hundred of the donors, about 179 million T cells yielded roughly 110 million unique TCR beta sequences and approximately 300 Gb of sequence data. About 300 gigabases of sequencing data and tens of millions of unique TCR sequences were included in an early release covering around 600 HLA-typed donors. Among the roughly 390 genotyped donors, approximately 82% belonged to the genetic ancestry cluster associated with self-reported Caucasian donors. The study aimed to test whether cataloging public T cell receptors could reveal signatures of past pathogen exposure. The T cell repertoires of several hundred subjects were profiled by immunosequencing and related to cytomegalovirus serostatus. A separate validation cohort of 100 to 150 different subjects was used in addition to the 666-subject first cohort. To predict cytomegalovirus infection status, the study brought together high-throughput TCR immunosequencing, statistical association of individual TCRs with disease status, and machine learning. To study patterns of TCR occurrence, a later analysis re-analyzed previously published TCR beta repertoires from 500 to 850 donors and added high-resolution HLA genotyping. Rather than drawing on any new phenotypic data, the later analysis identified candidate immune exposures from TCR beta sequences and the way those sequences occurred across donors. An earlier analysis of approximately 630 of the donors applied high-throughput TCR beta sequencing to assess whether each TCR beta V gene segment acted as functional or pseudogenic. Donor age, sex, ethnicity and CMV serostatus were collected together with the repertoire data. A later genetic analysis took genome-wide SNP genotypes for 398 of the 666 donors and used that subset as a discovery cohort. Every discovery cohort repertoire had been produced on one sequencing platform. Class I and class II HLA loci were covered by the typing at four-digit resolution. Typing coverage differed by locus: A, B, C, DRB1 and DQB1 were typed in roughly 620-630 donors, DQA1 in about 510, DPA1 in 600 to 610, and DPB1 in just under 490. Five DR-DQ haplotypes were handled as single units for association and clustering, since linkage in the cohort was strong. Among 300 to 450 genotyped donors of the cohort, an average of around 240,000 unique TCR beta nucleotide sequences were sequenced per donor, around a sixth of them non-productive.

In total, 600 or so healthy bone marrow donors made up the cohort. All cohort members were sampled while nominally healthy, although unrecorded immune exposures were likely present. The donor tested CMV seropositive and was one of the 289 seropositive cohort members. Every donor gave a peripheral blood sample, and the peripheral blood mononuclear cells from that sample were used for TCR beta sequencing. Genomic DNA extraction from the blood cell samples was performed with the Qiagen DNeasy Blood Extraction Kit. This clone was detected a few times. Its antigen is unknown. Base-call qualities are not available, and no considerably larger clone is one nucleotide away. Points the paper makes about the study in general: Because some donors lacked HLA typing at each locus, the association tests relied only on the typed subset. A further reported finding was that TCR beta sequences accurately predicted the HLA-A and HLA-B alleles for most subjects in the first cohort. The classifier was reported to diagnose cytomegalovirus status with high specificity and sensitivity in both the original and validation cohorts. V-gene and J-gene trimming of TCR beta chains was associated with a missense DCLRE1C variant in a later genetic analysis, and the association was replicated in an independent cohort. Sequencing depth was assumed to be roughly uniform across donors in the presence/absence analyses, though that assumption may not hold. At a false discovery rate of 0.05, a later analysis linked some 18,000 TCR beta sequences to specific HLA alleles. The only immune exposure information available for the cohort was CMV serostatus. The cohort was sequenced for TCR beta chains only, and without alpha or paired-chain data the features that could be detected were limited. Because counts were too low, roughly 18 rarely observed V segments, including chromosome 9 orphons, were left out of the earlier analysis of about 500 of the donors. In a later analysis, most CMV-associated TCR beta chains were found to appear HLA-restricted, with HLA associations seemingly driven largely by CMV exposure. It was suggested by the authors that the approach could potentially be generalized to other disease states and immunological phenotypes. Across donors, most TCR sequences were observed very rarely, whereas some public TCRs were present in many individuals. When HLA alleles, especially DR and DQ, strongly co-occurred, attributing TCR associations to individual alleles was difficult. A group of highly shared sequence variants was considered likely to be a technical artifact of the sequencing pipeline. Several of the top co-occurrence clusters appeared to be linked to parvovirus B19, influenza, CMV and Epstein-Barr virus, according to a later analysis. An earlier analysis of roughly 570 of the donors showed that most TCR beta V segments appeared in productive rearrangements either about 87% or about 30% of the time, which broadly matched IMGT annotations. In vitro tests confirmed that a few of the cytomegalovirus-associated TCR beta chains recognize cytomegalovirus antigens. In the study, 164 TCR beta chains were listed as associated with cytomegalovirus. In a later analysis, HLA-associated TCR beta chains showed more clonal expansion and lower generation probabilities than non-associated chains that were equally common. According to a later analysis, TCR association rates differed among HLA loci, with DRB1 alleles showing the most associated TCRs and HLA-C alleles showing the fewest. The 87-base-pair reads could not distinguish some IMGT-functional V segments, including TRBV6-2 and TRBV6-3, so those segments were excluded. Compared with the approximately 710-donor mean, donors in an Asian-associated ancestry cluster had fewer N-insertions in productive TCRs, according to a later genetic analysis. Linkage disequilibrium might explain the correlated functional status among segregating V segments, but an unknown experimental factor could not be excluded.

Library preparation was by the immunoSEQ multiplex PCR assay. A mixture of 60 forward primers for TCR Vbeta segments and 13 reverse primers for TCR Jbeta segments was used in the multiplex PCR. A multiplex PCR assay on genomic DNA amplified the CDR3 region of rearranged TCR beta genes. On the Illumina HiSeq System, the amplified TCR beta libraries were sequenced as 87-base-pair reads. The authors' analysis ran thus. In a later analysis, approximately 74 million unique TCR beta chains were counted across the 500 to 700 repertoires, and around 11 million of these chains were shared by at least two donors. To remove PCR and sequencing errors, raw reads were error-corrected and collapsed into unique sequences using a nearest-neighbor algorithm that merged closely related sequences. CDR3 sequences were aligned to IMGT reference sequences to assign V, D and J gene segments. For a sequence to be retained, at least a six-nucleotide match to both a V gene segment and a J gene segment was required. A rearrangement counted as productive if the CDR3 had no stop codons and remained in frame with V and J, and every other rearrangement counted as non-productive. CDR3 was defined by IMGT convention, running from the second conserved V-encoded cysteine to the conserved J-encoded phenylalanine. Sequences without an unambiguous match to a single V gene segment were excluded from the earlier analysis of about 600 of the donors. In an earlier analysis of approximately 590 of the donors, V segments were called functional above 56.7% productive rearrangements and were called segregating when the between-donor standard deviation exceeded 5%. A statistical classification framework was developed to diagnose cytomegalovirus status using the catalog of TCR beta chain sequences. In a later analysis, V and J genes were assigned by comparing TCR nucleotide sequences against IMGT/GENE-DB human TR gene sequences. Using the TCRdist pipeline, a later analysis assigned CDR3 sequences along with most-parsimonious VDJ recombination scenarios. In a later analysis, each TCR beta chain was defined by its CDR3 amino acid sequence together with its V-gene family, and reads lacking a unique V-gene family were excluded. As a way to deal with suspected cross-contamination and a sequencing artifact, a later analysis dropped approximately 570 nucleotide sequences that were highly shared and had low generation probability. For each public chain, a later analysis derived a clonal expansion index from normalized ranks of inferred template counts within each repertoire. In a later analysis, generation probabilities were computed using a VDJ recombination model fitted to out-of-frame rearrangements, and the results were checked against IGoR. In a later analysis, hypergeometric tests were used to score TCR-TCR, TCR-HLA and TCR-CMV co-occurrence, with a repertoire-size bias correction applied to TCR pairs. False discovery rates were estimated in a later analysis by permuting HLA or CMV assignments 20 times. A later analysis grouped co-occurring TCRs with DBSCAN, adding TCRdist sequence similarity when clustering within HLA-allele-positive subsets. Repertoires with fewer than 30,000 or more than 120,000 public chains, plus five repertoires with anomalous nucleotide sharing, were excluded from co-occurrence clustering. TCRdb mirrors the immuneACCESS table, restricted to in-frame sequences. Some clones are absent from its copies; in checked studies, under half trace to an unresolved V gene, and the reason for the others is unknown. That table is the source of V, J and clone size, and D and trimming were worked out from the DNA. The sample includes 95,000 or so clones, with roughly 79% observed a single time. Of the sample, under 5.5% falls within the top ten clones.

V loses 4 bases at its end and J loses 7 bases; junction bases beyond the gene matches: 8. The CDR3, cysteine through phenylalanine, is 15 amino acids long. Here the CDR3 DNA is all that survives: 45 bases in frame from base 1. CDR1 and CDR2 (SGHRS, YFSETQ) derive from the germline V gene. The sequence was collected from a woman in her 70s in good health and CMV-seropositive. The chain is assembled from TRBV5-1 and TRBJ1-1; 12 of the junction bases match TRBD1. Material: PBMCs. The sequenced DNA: TGCGCCAGCAGCCCTCTTGGGACAGGGGGCGGTGAAGCTTTCTTT. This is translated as CASSPLGTGGGEAFF.